The 14 T cell receptor beta chains listed next were all sequenced from one sample in a study of T-cell reconstitution after alpha-beta-depleted transplantation in children. Molecular barcoding with unique molecular identifiers was used for the TCRbeta library. One entry per CDR3 protein, called by TCRdb with MiXCR from the PCR reads. The sample contains around 530,000 distinct CDR3 sequences, about 30% of which appear only once. The specimen was PBMCs from the stem cell graft donor, collected from the stem cell graft. The receptors originated from a human donor who donated a stem cell graft to a child with aplastic anemia.

The genes are TRBV6-1 and TRBJ2-7; TRBD2 might be the D (5 bases). The CDR3 runs to 12 residues. CDR1 and CDR2 (germline): MNHNS, SASEGT. V dropped 6 bases and J dropped 3 bases, with 9 bases sitting between them. The CDR3 DNA is TGTGCCAGCAGCGAGGGCGGCTACGAGCAGTACGTC. Amino acids: CASSEGGYEQYV.

This clonotype was seen just once. This chain links TRBV5-1 with TRBJ2-3, with a possible D match to TRBD2 (6 bases). Trimming cost V 0 bases and J 2 bases, with 16 bases left between them. CDR3 length: 17 amino acids. Germline CDR1 and CDR2: SGHRS and YFSETQ. CDR3 sequence: CASSLEGAAGYTDTQYF. For the CDR3, the DNA is TGCGCCAGCAGCTTGGAAGGGGCCGCGGGATACACAGATACGCAGTATTTT.

The chain has TRBV7-9 and TRBJ1-2, with TRBD1 as a possible D gene (5 bases). Deletions cut 3 bases from V and 8 bases from J, with 16 bases between. The CDR3 covers 14 residues. The germline V gene has CDR1 SEHNR and CDR2 FQNEAQ (reference sequence). In DNA form, the CDR3 reads TGTGCCAGCAGCTTGAGTGGACCCAAGGGGGGCTACACCTTC. This gives the protein CASSLSGPKGGYTF.

The V and J genes are TRBV7-3 and TRBJ2-3; the D gene is possibly TRBD2 (6 bases). This CDR3 region has 13 residues. Between the trimmed V and J ends, which lost 5 bases and 7 bases, there was a span of 13 bases. Germline assignment: CDR1 SGHTA and CDR2 FQGTGA. The chain's CDR3 is CASSQTGLHTQYF. Written as DNA, the CDR3 is TGTGCCAGCAGCCAAACGGGACTCCATACGCAGTATTTT.

A few counts support this clonotype. The chain combines TRBV12-3 or TRBV12-4 with TRBJ2-1; 7 bases fit TRBD2. V was pared by 5 bases and J by 6 bases, with 7 bases of the junction left unmatched. There are 14 residues in the CDR3. The chain's CDR3 is CASSGPPGGNEQFF. CDR3 DNA: TGTGCCAGCAGTGGGCCCCCGGGGGGCAATGAGCAGTTCTTC.

J is TRBJ1-4 and V is TRBV20-1, with D tentatively TRBD1 (6 bases). CDR1 DFQATT and CDR2 SNEGSKA come from the germline V gene (reference sequence). There are 15 residues in the CDR3. Trimming shortened V by 3 bases and J by 7 bases, and 18 bases separated the two germline ends. The chain's CDR3 is CSASNNRVEGEKLFF. The DNA of the CDR3 is TGCAGTGCTAGTAATAACAGGGTTGAAGGTGAAAAACTGTTTTTT.

The V gene is TRBV9, the J gene TRBJ1-6; D possibly corresponds to TRBD1 (5 bases). V shed 2 bases and J shed 8 bases, with 11 bases lying between them. The CDR3 runs to 14 residues. Germline V gives CDR1 SGDLS, CDR2 YYNGEE. The DNA of the CDR3 is TGTGCCAGCAGCGTTGGTAGGGGCGATTCACCCCTCCACTTT. Its protein product is CASSVGRGDSPLHF.

A few counts support this clonotype. The chain joins TRBV11-2 to TRBJ2-7; TRBD1 might be the D (6 bases). Per the germline V gene, CDR1 is SGHAT and CDR2 is FQNNGV. Trimming removed 5 bases from V and 3 bases from J, with 8 bases in between. CDR3 length: 12 residues. This CDR3 reads CASSRQDYEQYF. The CDR3 DNA is TGTGCCAGCAGCCGACAGGACTACGAGCAGTACTTC.

The rearrangement joins TRBV29-1 to TRBJ2-4; no clear D gene. Trimming removed 4 bases at V and 5 bases at J, with 12 bases between. This CDR3 has 13 residues. Germline assignment: CDR1 SQVTM and CDR2 ANQGSEA. The CDR3 loop reads CSVVWPDQNIQYF. The CDR3 bases are TGCAGCGTTGTGTGGCCGGACCAAAACATTCAGTACTTC. The full variable domain, with the rest looked up from reference TRBV29-1 and TRBJ2-4, is SAVISQKPSRDICQRGTSLTIQCQVDSQVTMMFWYRQQPGQSLTLIATANQGSEATYESGFVIDKFPISRPNLTFSTLTVSNMSPEDSSIYLCSVVWPDQNIQYFGAGTRLSVL.

The chain has TRBV7-6 and TRBJ2-2; D remains ambiguous. CDR1 is SGHVS and CDR2 is FNYEAQ in the germline V gene. CDR3 length: 16 amino acids. V was pared by 5 bases and J by 0 bases, with 13 bases between. In DNA, the CDR3 is TGTGCCAGCAGCCCCCGTCTCCCCGCGAACACCGGGGAGCTGTTTTTT. Translating gives CASSPRLPANTGELFF.

This clonotype was detected only a few times. This chain connects TRBV20-1 to TRBJ2-5, with a weak D call TRBD1 (7 bases). Germline loops: CDR1 DFQATT, CDR2 SNEGSKA (reference sequence). V lost 4 bases and J lost 5, with 17 bases in between. This CDR3 comprises 14 residues. In DNA, the CDR3 is TGCAGTGCTACCATAGGAGGGGGCGGGGAGACCCAGTACTTC. Encoded protein: CSATIGGGGETQYF.

This clonotype occurred a few times. V and J are TRBV25-1 and TRBJ2-1, with 12 bases identical to TRBD2. With 3 bases clipped from V and 9 bases from J, the junction kept 6 bases outside the gene matches. The CDR3 has 15 amino acids. Germline V CDR1 and CDR2: MGHDK, SYGVNS. The CDR3 DNA sequence: TGTGCCAGCAGTGAGGCTAGCGGGAGGGCTAGTGAGCAGTTCTTC. It yields the protein CASSEASGRASEQFF.

V usage is TRBV5-1 and J usage is TRBJ2-1; D gene ambiguous. This CDR3 contains 13 residues. Trimming took off 0 bases at V and 7 bases at J, with 8 bases between the two ends. Looked up from germline, CDR1 is SGHRS and CDR2 is YFSETQ. As DNA, the CDR3 is TGCGCCAGCAGCTTGGCCAGACAAAATGAGCAGTTCTTC. This gives the protein CASSLARQNEQFF.

This clonotype has more than one count but fewer than ten. V usage is TRBV12-3 or TRBV12-4 and J usage is TRBJ2-7; D is possibly TRBD1 (6 bases). V gave up 6 bases and J gave up 5 bases, with 17 bases separating them. The CDR3 contains 14 residues. CDR3 region: CASSTGQYIDEQYF. The CDR3 region has the DNA TGTGCCAGCAGCACCGGACAGTATATCGACGAGCAGTACTTC.